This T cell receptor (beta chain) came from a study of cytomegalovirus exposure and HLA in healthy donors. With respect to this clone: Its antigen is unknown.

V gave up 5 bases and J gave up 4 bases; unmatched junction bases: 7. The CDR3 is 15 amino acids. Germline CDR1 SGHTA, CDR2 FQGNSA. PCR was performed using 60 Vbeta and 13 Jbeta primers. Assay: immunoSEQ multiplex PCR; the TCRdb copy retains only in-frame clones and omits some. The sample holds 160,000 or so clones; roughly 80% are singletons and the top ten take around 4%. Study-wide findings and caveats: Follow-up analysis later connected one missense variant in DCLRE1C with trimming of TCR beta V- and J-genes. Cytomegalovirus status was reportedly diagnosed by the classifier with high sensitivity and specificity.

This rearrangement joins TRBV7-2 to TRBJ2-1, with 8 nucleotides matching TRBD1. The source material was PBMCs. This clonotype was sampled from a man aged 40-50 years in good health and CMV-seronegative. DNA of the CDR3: TGTGCCAGCAGCATTAGACAGGGGACATACAATGAGCAGTTCTTC. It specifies CASSIRQGTYNEQFF. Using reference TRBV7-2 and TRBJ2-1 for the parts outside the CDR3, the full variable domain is GAGVSQSPSNKVTEKGKDVELRCDPISGHTALYWYRQSLGQGLEFLIYFQGNSAPDKSGLPSDRFSAERTGGSVSTLTIQRTQQEDSAVYLCASSIRQGTYNEQFFGPGTRLTVL.